The source of this TCR beta chain is a study of spatial heterogeneity in lung cancer. Background on the study: For the average unique TCR and UMI combination, more than 8.5 occurrences appeared in raw reads.

Study conclusions and caveats: Ubiquitous expanded tumor TCRs appeared in blood more at resection than follow-up.

The time point: sample taken at primary tumor resection. From tumor, nontumor lung or frozen PBMC, whole RNA was taken unsorted for sequencing. Untreated early-stage non-small cell lung cancer patients, 70 to 85 in total, were the donors. Each CDR3 protein is one row after TCRdb ran MiXCR on the 5' RACE reads. The sample records some 47,000 distinct CDR3 sequences, approximately 7% being singletons. V lost 4 bases to trimming and J lost 8 bases, with 8 bases between them. The CDR3 runs 12 residues. In regard to this clonotype: What it binds is unknown.

J is TRBJ2-2 and V is TRBV12-3 or TRBV12-4; D gene ambiguous. The sample was PBMCs, taken at surgery. The sequence derives from a female donor with early-stage non-small cell lung cancer. The CDR3 is CASSSTAGELFF. CDR3 nucleotide sequence: TGTGCCAGCAGTTCCACTGCGGGGGAGCTGTTTTTT.